This passage covers 21 T cell receptor beta chains from one sample sequenced in a study of blood T cells in healthy people across ages. Together with a sample-barcoded 5' primer, a J-beta primer mix was included in a second PCR lasting roughly 6 to 12 cycles. TCRdb passed the 5' RACE reads through MiXCR, listing each CDR3 protein once. The sample shows roughly 900,000 distinct CDR3 sequences, around 49% of them seen only once. Sequencing input: blood. The receptors shown here come from a young man in good health.

This chain connects TRBV29-1 to TRBJ1-4, with TRBD1 matching 11 bases. V was pared by 6 bases and J by 4 bases, with 7 bases of the junction left unmatched. The CDR3 runs 15 residues. Germline loops: CDR1 SQVTM, CDR2 ANQGSEA. CDR3 DNA sequence: TGCAGCGTCGCGGACAGGGGGCAGAGTAATGAAAAACTGTTTTTT. Translated, it gives CSVADRGQSNEKLFF.

The chain joins TRBV10-3 to TRBJ2-7; 7 nucleotides line up with TRBD1. The V segment lost 5 bases and the J segment 2 bases; nucleotides outside the gene matches: 6. The germline CDR1 and CDR2 sequences are ENHRY and SYGVKD. The CDR3 is 14 residues long. The CDR3: CAISQTGNPYEQYF. The CDR3 DNA follows: TGTGCCATCAGTCAGACAGGGAACCCCTACGAGCAGTACTTC.

The chain has TRBV11-2 and TRBJ2-3; 10 nucleotides align to TRBD2. Germline V lookup: CDR1 SGHAT, CDR2 FQNNGV. The CDR3 consists of 15 residues. V shed 7 bases and J 6 bases; nucleotides not matched to a gene: 10. The CDR3 loop reads CASNLLAGGTDTQYF. CDR3 sequence (DNA): TGTGCCAGCAACTTGTTAGCGGGGGGAACGGATACGCAGTATTTT.

The genes are TRBV5-1 and TRBJ1-1, with D possibly TRBD1 on 5 matching bases. The CDR3 has 14 amino acids. V was pared by 2 bases and J by 1 base, with 9 bases between. CDR1 and CDR2 (germline): SGHRS, YFSETQ. The CDR3 spells CASSFKGSNTEAFF. For the CDR3, the DNA is TGCGCCAGCAGCTTTAAGGGGTCGAACACTGAAGCTTTCTTT. Supplemented by reference TRBV5-1 and TRBJ1-1, the full variable domain reads KAGVTQTPRYLIKTRGQQVTLSCSPISGHRSVSWYQQTPGQGLQFLFEYFSETQRNKGNFPGRFSGRQFSNSRSEMNVSTLELGDSALYLCASSFKGSNTEAFFGQGTRLTVV.

The V and J genes are TRBV6-5 and TRBJ2-1, with D perhaps assigned TRBD1 or TRBD2 (5 bases each). The germline CDR1 and CDR2 sequences are MNHEY and SVGAGI. V lost 6 bases and J 4 bases, leaving 16 bases between the germline ends. CDR3 length: 15 amino acids. The CDR3 nucleotides read TGTGCCAGCAGCTCGACAGATGGGGGTTACAATGAGCAGTTCTTC. Protein product: CASSSTDGGYNEQFF.

The chain has TRBV20-1 and TRBJ1-5, with 9 positions matching TRBD1. Germline CDR1 reads DFQATT; CDR2 reads SNEGSKA (reference sequence). The J segment lost 7 bases and the V segment lost 5 bases, leaving 15 bases of the junction unmatched. The CDR3 is made up of 16 amino acids. The CDR3 protein is CSAPSPTGGVFQPQHF. The CDR3 region has the DNA TGCAGTGCTCCCTCACCGACAGGGGGAGTATTCCAGCCCCAGCATTTT.

A word on this clonotype: At one end, the junction sequence differs from germline, possibly due to a read error. This rearrangement joins TRBV5-1 to TRBJ1-1; D not certain. The germline CDR1 and CDR2 sequences are SGHRS and YFSETQ. There are 15 residues in the CDR3. CDR3 loop: CANSTDGRTNTEAFF. The CDR3 DNA follows: TGCGCCAACAGCACGGACGGACGGACGAACACTGAAGCTTTCTTT.

About this clonotype itself: A read error may explain this, as a much larger clone is one base away. V usage is TRBV4-1 and J usage is TRBJ1-4; no reliable D call. CDR1 is MGHRA and CDR2 is YSYEKL in the germline V gene. V shed 0 bases and J shed 5 bases, with 16 bases lying between them. This CDR3 is 17 amino acids long. The CDR3 loop reads CASSQEGPVERNEKLFF. The CDR3 nucleotides are TGCGCCAGCAGCCAAGAAGGCCCGGTCGAGAGGAATGAAAAACTGTTTTTT.

This clonotype was seen a single time. The V call is TRBV19, the J call TRBJ1-3, with 7 nucleotides matching TRBD1. This CDR3 has 14 residues. Germline-derived CDR1 and CDR2 are LNHDA and SQIVND (reference sequence). J was trimmed by 4 bases and V by 3 bases; bases with no gene match: 3. The CDR3 loop is CASSIGTAGNTIYF. In nucleotides, the CDR3 is TGTGCCAGTAGTATCGGGACAGCCGGAAACACCATATATTTT.

V is TRBV12-3 or TRBV12-4 and J is TRBJ2-3; 8 bases match TRBD1. Germline trimming cut 3 bases from V and 4 bases from J; bases unmatched to any gene: 6. The CDR3 has 15 residues. CDR3 residues: CASSFWRQGSDTQYF. The CDR3 region has the DNA TGTGCCAGCAGTTTCTGGAGACAGGGGTCAGATACGCAGTATTTT.

The chain uses TRBV27 and TRBJ2-1; possibly TRBD2 for D (6 bases). CDR1 and CDR2 from the germline V gene are MNHEY and SMNVEV (reference sequence). The CDR3 extends over 14 amino acids. With 2 bases removed from V and 3 bases from J, the gap between germline ends came to 8 bases. The CDR3 bases are TGTGCCAGCAGTTTAGCGGGGCGCTACAATGAGCAGTTCTTC. Protein: CASSLAGRYNEQFF.

The rearrangement uses TRBV7-9 and TRBJ2-1; D is undetermined. Germline V lookup: CDR1 SEHNR, CDR2 FQNEAQ (reference sequence). This CDR3 contains 15 residues. The ends were cut back, 5 bases at V and 0 bases at J, with 11 bases in the middle. In DNA, the CDR3 is TGTGCCAGCAGCCAATGGGGTGGCTCCTACAATGAGCAGTTCTTC. This sequence encodes CASSQWGGSYNEQFF. Variable domain in full (rest from reference TRBV7-9 and TRBJ2-1): DTGVSQNPRHKITKRGQNVTFRCDPISEHNRLYWYRQTLGQGPEFLTYFQNEAQLEKSRLLSDRFSAERPKGSFSTLEIQRTEQGDSAMYLCASSQWGGSYNEQFFGPGTRLTVL.

This clonotype has only a few counts. V and J are TRBV4-1 and TRBJ2-7; D is unresolved. The CDR3 is made up of 15 amino acids. Germline V gives CDR1 MGHRA, CDR2 YSYEKL. Trimming left V 0 bases short and J 1 base short, with 10 bases between. The CDR3 bases are TGCGCCAGCAGCCAAGATCTCTTCAAGTCCTACGAGCAGTACTTC. As protein: CASSQDLFKSYEQYF.

This rearrangement joins TRBV7-2 to TRBJ1-5; 7 nucleotides match TRBD1. CDR1 is SGHTA and CDR2 is FQGNSA in the germline V gene. J lost 2 bases, V lost 3 bases, and 4 bases had no gene match. The CDR3 has 15 residues. CDR3 in amino acids: CASSFNRGGNQPQHF. Written as DNA, the CDR3 is TGTGCCAGCAGCTTCAACAGGGGAGGCAATCAGCCCCAGCATTTT.

The chain has TRBV6-2 or TRBV6-3 and TRBJ2-1; TRBD1 matches 8 bases. The CDR3 totals 13 residues. Germline CDR1 is MNHEY and CDR2 is SVGEGT. The trim removed 9 bases at V and 4 bases at J, leaving 5 bases unmatched. CDR3 region: CASLTGGYNEQFF. The CDR3 region has the DNA TGTGCCAGTTTAACAGGGGGATACAATGAGCAGTTCTTC.

The gene calls are TRBV20-1 and TRBJ2-5; D is uncertain. Germline V gene data show CDR1 as DFQATT and CDR2 as SNEGSKA (reference sequence). The CDR3 has 11 residues. Trimming removed 6 bases at V and 5 bases at J, with 10 bases between. The CDR3 nucleotides are TGCAGTGCGTACTCACCGGAGACCCAGTACTTC. Protein product: CSAYSPETQYF.

This clonotype was observed a handful of times. This chain connects TRBV6-6 to TRBJ2-3, with 10 bases matching TRBD1. The CDR3 loop spans 14 amino acids. Trimming took 6 bases from V and 5 from J; bases not matched to a gene: 5. The germline V gene has CDR1 MNHNY and CDR2 SVGAGI (reference sequence). CDR3 residues: CASSLTGGEDTQYF. The CDR3 DNA is TGTGCCAGCAGCCTGACAGGGGGCGAAGATACGCAGTATTTT.

The J gene is TRBJ2-7, the V gene TRBV6-6; D gene ambiguous. The CDR3 loop spans 15 amino acids. V dropped 0 bases and J dropped 2 bases, with 11 bases sitting between them. The germline CDR1 and CDR2 sequences are MNHNY and SVGAGI (reference sequence). DNA for the CDR3: TGTGCCAGCAGTTACTCGGCCAGCATACCCTACGAGCAGTACTTC. Its translation: CASSYSASIPYEQYF.

This clonotype was observed a few times. The chain has TRBV5-1 and TRBJ1-2; D gene uncertain. Looked up from germline, CDR1 is SGHRS and CDR2 is YFSETQ. V gave up 3 bases and J gave up 6 bases, with 15 bases separating them. This CDR3 contains 14 residues. The CDR3 bases are TGCGCCAGCAGCTCCGCCGATAAGGCAAATGGCTACACCTTC. This encodes CASSSADKANGYTF.

This clonotype was observed at least ten times. The chain joins TRBV12-3 or TRBV12-4 to TRBJ2-7; unclear D gene. The CDR3 length is 11 residues. The V gene lost 1 base and the J gene lost 6 bases, with 4 bases spanning the gap. The CDR3 sequence is CASSLVGEQYF. DNA of the CDR3: TGTGCCAGCAGTTTAGTGGGCGAGCAGTACTTC.

The chain is built from TRBV12-3 or TRBV12-4 and TRBJ2-1; D is unclear. V was clipped by 4 bases and J by 10 bases, with 17 bases between them. This CDR3 spans 14 amino acids. The CDR3 DNA follows: TGTGCCAGCAGTTCTCGGTCAAGGATAAGCGAGCAGTTCTTC. Its protein is CASSSRSRISEQFF.